The 26 T cell receptor beta chains listed next were all sequenced from one sample in a study of shared T cell receptors in the human thymus. Some clones are missing from TCRdb's copy, which holds only in-frame ones; the method was immunoSEQ multiplex PCR. The data show over 350,000 clones, with around 95% seen just once and approximately 0.02% held by the top ten. The sample was thymocytes. The receptors were sampled from a human donor.

This clone has just one count. The chain uses TRBV9 and TRBJ2-2, with D maybe TRBD2 (6 bases). Trimming shortened V by 3 bases and J by 7 bases, and 16 bases separated the two germline ends. The CDR3 totals 15 residues. CDR1 SGDLS and CDR2 YYNGEE come from the germline V gene. As DNA, the CDR3 is TGTGCCAGCAGCGCATGGACTACCCCGATCGGGGAGCTGTTTTTT. This encodes CASSAWTTPIGELFF.

This clone was detected only once. The rearrangement links TRBV14 to TRBJ2-1, with D perhaps TRBD2 (6 bases). This CDR3 contains 17 residues. Germline V gene sequence: CDR1 SGHDN, CDR2 FVKESK. Between the trimmed V and J ends, which lost 4 bases and 5 bases, there was a span of 21 bases. CDR3: CASSLTQSGRRHNEQFF. The CDR3 DNA follows: TGTGCCAGCAGCCTAACGCAATCCGGGAGACGGCACAATGAGCAGTTCTTC.

The chain couples TRBV7-2 to TRBJ2-2; D is unclear. The germline CDR1 and CDR2 sequences are SGHTA and FQGNSA. V was pared by 5 bases and J by 7 bases, with 2 bases between. This CDR3 has 10 residues. The CDR3 nucleotides read TGTGCCAGCAGCCGCGGGGAGCTGTTTTTT. As protein: CASSRGELFF.

The chain is built from TRBV10-3 and TRBJ2-1; 12 bases are a match to TRBD2. The germline V gene encodes CDR1 ENHRY and CDR2 SYGVKD. Trimming removed 2 bases from V and 0 bases from J; junction bases left unmatched: 17. The CDR3 spans 22 residues. The CDR3 region is CAISERMKRLAGVYPSYNEQFF. The CDR3 nucleotides are TGTGCCATCAGTGAGAGGATGAAGAGACTAGCGGGAGTGTATCCCTCCTACAATGAGCAGTTCTTC.

This chain connects TRBV18 to TRBJ2-7; a possible D gene is TRBD1 (6 bases). The CDR3 spans 15 residues. V lost 4 bases, J lost 3 bases, and 16 bases lay in between. Germline-derived CDR1 and CDR2 are KGHSH and LQKENI. This CDR3 is CASSRVNGRGYEQYF. CDR3 nucleotides: TGTGCCAGCTCACGGGTCAACGGCAGGGGCTACGAGCAGTACTTC. The full variable domain, with the rest looked up from reference TRBV18 and TRBJ2-7, is NAGVMQNPRHLVRRRGQEARLRCSPMKGHSHVYWYRQLPEEGLKFMVYLQKENIIDESGMPKERFSAEFPKEGPSILRIQQVVRGDSAAYFCASSRVNGRGYEQYFGPGTRLTVT.

The V gene is TRBV10-3, the J gene TRBJ2-7; 9 nucleotides align to TRBD1. The junction had 6 bases not matched to a gene; V was cut back by 11 bases and J by 1 base. Germline loops: CDR1 ENHRY, CDR2 SYGVKD. The CDR3 covers 13 residues. CDR3 region: CAASGQGSYEQYF. CDR3 DNA sequence: TGTGCCGCCTCGGGACAGGGTTCCTACGAGCAGTACTTC.

V usage is TRBV6-4 and J usage is TRBJ2-2; 8 positions match TRBD2. Germline CDR1 MRHNA, CDR2 SNTAGT. This CDR3 comprises 16 residues. V was clipped by 3 bases and J by 3 bases; unmatched bases: 6. The CDR3 loop is CASSEFPAGDTGELFF. CDR3 bases: TGTGCCAGCAGTGAGTTTCCAGCGGGAGACACCGGGGAGCTGTTTTTT.

This sequence joins TRBV5-1 and TRBJ2-7; 7 nucleotides align to TRBD1. The CDR3 contains 14 residues. The germline V gene has CDR1 SGHRS and CDR2 YFSETQ. The V and J ends lost 5 bases and 0 bases, in that order; junction bases with no gene match: 5. This chain's CDR3 is CASRRTGTSYEQYF. CDR3 sequence (DNA): TGCGCCAGCAGACGGACAGGAACCTCCTACGAGCAGTACTTC.

The chain is built from TRBV28 and TRBJ1-2; D is perhaps TRBD1 (6 bases). The CDR3 is 16 amino acids. Per the germline V gene, CDR1 is MDHEN and CDR2 is SYDVKM. The V end lost 2 bases, the J end lost 4 bases, and 17 bases lay between the germline ends. The CDR3 DNA reads TGTGCCAGCAGTTTAGCGTCGCGGGGGCTAATCTATGGCTACACCTTC. This encodes CASSLASRGLIYGYTF.

The chain uses TRBV7-3 and TRBJ2-1; the D gene could be TRBD1 or TRBD2 (5 bases each). Between the trimmed V and J ends, which lost 4 bases and 3 bases, there was a span of 13 bases. From germline, CDR1 is SGHTA and CDR2 FQGTGA. This CDR3 contains 15 residues. The CDR3 is CASSSPGRGYNEQFF. Written as DNA, the CDR3 is TGTGCCAGCAGCTCCCCGGGAAGGGGCTACAATGAGCAGTTCTTC. Drawing the rest from reference TRBV7-3 and TRBJ2-1, the complete variable domain is GAGVSQTPSNKVTEKGKYVELRCDPISGHTALYWYRQSLGQGPEFLIYFQGTGAADDSGLPNDRFFAVRPEGSVSTLKIQRTERGDSAVYLCASSSPGRGYNEQFFGPGTRLTVL.

This clone was seen just once. The chain links TRBV6-1 to TRBJ2-1; 8 bases align to TRBD1. Germline CDR1 and CDR2: MNHNS and SASEGT. V lost 6 bases, J lost 6 bases, and 4 bases stayed unmatched. The CDR3 spans 13 residues. This CDR3 reads CASRKTGVNEQFF. DNA of the CDR3: TGTGCCAGCAGGAAGACAGGGGTCAATGAGCAGTTCTTC.

The chain uses TRBV7-9 and TRBJ1-4; D gene uncertain. CDR3 length: 16 amino acids. CDR1 is SEHNR and CDR2 is FQNEAQ in the germline V gene (reference sequence). Trimming pared 1 base from V and 4 bases from J, leaving 13 bases between. The DNA of the CDR3 is TGTGCCAGCAGCTTAGTTGGTTGGGAGCTTAATGAAAAACTGTTTTTT. Protein product: CASSLVGWELNEKLFF.

J is TRBJ2-7 and V is TRBV7-9; TRBD2 aligns across 9 bases. The CDR3 spans 17 residues. V lost 5 bases, J lost 5 bases, and 16 bases stayed unmatched. CDR1 and CDR2 (germline): SEHNR, FQNEAQ (reference sequence). The CDR3 sequence is CASSPRGHLAGKDEQYF. CDR3 sequence (DNA): TGTGCCAGCAGCCCTCGAGGTCACCTAGCGGGAAAAGACGAGCAGTACTTC.

This chain joins TRBV27 and TRBJ2-4; D may be TRBD1 (5 bases). The V and J ends lost 4 bases and 6 bases respectively, with 13 bases between them. Germline-derived CDR1 and CDR2 are MNHEY and SMNVEV (reference sequence). This CDR3 region has 14 residues. CDR3 sequence reads: CASSSSGSGNIQYF. CDR3 DNA: TGTGCCAGCAGTTCATCAGGGTCGGGAAACATTCAGTACTTC.

J is TRBJ2-7 and V is TRBV6-4, with D possibly TRBD2 on 5 matching bases. The CDR3 spans 13 residues. Germline V gives CDR1 MRHNA, CDR2 SNTAGT. With 4 bases removed from V and 3 bases from J, the gap between germline ends came to 10 bases. Here the CDR3 DNA reads TGTGCCAGCAGTGTCGCCCGGGGCTACGAGCAGTACTTC. This sequence encodes CASSVARGYEQYF.

This chain uses TRBV11-2 with TRBJ2-3; no definite D call. Per germline, CDR1 SGHAT and CDR2 FQNNGV. The CDR3 has 14 amino acids. The V gene lost 0 bases and the J gene lost 1 base, with 5 bases spanning the gap. The CDR3 DNA sequence: TGTGCCAGCAGCTTAGAATGGGGCACAGATACGCAGTATTTT. Encoded protein: CASSLEWGTDTQYF.

The chain uses TRBV7-9 and TRBJ2-2, with D perhaps TRBD1 (7 bases). This CDR3 comprises 16 residues. Per germline, CDR1 SEHNR and CDR2 FQNEAQ (reference sequence). V was clipped by 4 bases and J by 5 bases, with 17 bases between them. The CDR3: CASSSSGQGGTGELFF. CDR3 nucleotides: TGTGCCAGCAGCTCGTCGGGGCAGGGGGGAACCGGGGAGCTGTTTTTT.

This clone has a single count. The chain couples TRBV28 to TRBJ2-7; D is unclear. Trimming removed 2 bases from V and 1 base from J, with 12 bases in between. Germline V CDR1 and CDR2: MDHEN, SYDVKM. CDR3 length: 15 amino acids. The chain's CDR3 is CASSLGGFASYEQYF. DNA for the CDR3: TGTGCCAGCAGTTTAGGTGGTTTTGCGTCCTACGAGCAGTACTTC.

The chain is built from TRBV5-6 and TRBJ1-1; D gene unclear. The CDR3 is 14 residues long. CDR1 and CDR2 (germline): SGHDT, YYEEEE. Trimming took off 1 base at V and 0 bases at J, with 7 bases between the two ends. CDR3 protein: CASSLPTMNTEAFF. As DNA, the CDR3 is TGTGCCAGCAGCTTGCCGACTATGAACACTGAAGCTTTCTTT.

The V and J genes are TRBV4-2 and TRBJ2-3; the match to TRBD2 covers 9 bases. The CDR3 totals 17 residues. Germline V gene sequence: CDR1 LGHNA, CDR2 YNFKEQ. V lost 1 base, J lost 7 bases, and 12 bases stayed unmatched. The chain's CDR3 is CASSQVAGLAGWYTQYF. CDR3 coding DNA: TGTGCCAGCAGCCAAGTCGCGGGGCTAGCGGGATGGTATACGCAGTATTTT.

The J gene is TRBJ2-5, the V gene TRBV18; 9 bases align to TRBD1. V was clipped by 1 base and J by 7 bases; unmatched bases: 10. This CDR3 region has 16 residues. Germline CDR1 and CDR2: KGHSH and LQKENI. The chain's CDR3 is CASSPLTGGIVGTQYF. The DNA for the CDR3 is TGTGCCAGCTCACCACTTACAGGGGGCATCGTCGGGACCCAGTACTTC.

The rearrangement uses TRBV28 and TRBJ1-5; TRBD1 might be the D (5 bases). The CDR3 runs to 14 residues. Trimming pared 2 bases from V and 5 bases from J, leaving 10 bases between. The germline CDR1 and CDR2 sequences are MDHEN and SYDVKM. As DNA, the CDR3 is TGTGCCAGCAGTTTACGGGGGGGGGATCAGCCCCAGCATTTT. Protein product: CASSLRGGDQPQHF.

This rearrangement joins TRBV5-8 to TRBJ1-1; 9 bases agree with TRBD1. The CDR3 is made up of 15 amino acids. The V gene's germline CDR1 is SGHTS and CDR2 YDEGEE. Unmatched junction bases numbered 7, after V lost 6 bases and J lost 1 base. The CDR3 loop reads CASMSWDRENTEAFF. CDR3 sequence (DNA): TGTGCCAGCATGAGCTGGGACAGGGAGAACACTGAAGCTTTCTTT.

V is TRBV13 and J is TRBJ2-1; 7 nucleotides match TRBD1. Trimming cost V 5 bases and J 4 bases; bases outside gene matches: 8. The CDR3 covers 15 residues. In germline, CDR1 is PRHDT, CDR2 FYEKMQ (reference sequence). The CDR3 is CASSARDSLYNEQFF. CDR3 in DNA: TGTGCCAGCAGCGCCCGGGACAGCTTATACAATGAGCAGTTCTTC.

The chain employs TRBV7-6 and TRBJ1-1; the D is unclear. Germline V gene sequence: CDR1 SGHVS, CDR2 FNYEAQ. Trimming shortened V by 2 bases and J by 2 bases, and 12 bases separated the two germline ends. This CDR3 has 15 amino acids. Written as DNA, the CDR3 is TGTGCCAGCAGCTTATACAAGGGCAGAAACACTGAAGCTTTCTTT. This translates into CASSLYKGRNTEAFF.

V gene TRBV27 combines with J gene TRBJ2-3; D may be TRBD1 (6 bases). Trimming removed 6 bases from V and 2 bases from J, with 12 bases in between. CDR1 is MNHEY and CDR2 is SMNVEV in the germline V gene (reference sequence). The CDR3 sequence is 14 residues long. The CDR3 DNA reads TGTGCCAGCAGATTAAGGACAGTCACAGATACGCAGTATTTT. Encoded protein: CASRLRTVTDTQYF.